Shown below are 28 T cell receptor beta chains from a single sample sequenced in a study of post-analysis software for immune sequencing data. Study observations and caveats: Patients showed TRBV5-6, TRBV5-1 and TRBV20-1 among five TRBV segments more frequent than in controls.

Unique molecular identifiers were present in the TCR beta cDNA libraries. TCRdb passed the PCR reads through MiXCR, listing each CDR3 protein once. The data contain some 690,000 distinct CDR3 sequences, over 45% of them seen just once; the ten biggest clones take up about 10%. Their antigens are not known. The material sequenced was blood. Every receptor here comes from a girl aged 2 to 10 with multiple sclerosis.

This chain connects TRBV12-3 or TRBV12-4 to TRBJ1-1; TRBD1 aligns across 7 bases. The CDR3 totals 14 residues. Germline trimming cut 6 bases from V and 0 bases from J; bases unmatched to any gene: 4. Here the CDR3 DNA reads TGTGCCAGCAGGGGACAGCTGATGAACACTGAAGCTTTCTTT. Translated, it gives CASRGQLMNTEAFF.

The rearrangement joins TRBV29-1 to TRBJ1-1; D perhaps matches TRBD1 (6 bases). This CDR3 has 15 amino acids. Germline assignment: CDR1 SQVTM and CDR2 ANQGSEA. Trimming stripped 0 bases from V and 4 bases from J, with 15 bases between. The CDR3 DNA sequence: TGCAGCGTTGAAGATCGTGCAGGGGAAAGCACTGAAGCTTTCTTT. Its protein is CSVEDRAGESTEAFF. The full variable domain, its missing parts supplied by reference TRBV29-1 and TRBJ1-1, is SAVISQKPSRDICQRGTSLTIQCQVDSQVTMMFWYRQQPGQSLTLIATANQGSEATYESGFVIDKFPISRPNLTFSTLTVSNMSPEDSSIYLCSVEDRAGESTEAFFGQGTRLTVV.

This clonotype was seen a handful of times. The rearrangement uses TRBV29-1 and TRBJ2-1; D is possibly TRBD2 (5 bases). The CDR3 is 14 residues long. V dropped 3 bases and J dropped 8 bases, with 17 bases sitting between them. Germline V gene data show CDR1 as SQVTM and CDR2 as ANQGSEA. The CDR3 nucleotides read TGCAGCGTTGACGGATGGGCTAGAGCGGATGAGCAGTTCTTC. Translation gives CSVDGWARADEQFF.

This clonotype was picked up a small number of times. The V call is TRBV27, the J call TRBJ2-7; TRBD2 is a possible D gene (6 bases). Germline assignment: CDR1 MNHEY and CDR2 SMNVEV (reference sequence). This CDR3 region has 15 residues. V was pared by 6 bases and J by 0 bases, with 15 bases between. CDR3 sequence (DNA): TGTGCCAGCAGGACCATAAGGGGAGGCTCCTACGAGCAGTACTTC. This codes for CASRTIRGGSYEQYF.

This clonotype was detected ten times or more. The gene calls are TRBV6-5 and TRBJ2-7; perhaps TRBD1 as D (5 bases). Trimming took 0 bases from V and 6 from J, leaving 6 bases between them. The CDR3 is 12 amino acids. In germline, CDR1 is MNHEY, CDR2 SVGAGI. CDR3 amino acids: CASSYSGVEQYF. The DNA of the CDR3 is TGTGCCAGCAGTTACTCAGGGGTCGAGCAGTACTTC.

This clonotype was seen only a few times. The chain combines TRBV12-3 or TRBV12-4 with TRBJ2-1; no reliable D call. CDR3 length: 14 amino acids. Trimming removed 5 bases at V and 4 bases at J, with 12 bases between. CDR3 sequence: CASSGPGWYNEQFF. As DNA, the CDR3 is TGTGCCAGCAGTGGGCCGGGTTGGTACAATGAGCAGTTCTTC.

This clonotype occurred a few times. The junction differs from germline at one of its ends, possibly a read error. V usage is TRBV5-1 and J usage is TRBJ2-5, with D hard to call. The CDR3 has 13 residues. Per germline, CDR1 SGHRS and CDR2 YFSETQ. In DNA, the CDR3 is TGTGCCAGCAGCTTAGTTAGGCAAGAGACCCAGTACTTC. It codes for CASSLVRQETQYF.

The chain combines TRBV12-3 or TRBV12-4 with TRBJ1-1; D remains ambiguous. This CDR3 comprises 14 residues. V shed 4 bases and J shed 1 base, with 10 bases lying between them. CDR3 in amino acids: CASSSHRPNTEAFF. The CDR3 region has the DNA TGTGCCAGCAGTTCTCACCGTCCGAACACTGAAGCTTTCTTT.

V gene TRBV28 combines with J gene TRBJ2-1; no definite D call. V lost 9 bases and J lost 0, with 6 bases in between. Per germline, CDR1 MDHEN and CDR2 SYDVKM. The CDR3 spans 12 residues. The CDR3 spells CASTPSYNEQFF. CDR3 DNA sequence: TGTGCCAGTACCCCCTCCTACAATGAGCAGTTCTTC.

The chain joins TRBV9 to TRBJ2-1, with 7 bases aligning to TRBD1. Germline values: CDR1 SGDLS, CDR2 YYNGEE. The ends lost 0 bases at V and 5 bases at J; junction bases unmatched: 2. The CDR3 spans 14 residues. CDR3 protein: CASSVDQGDNEQFF. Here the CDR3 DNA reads TGTGCCAGCAGCGTAGATCAGGGGGACAATGAGCAGTTCTTC.

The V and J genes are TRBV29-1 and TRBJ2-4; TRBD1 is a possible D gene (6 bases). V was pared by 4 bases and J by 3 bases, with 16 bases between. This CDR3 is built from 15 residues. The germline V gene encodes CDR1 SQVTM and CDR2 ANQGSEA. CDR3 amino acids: CSVGSEGDGKNIQYF. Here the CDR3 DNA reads TGCAGCGTTGGTTCTGAGGGGGATGGCAAAAACATTCAGTACTTC.

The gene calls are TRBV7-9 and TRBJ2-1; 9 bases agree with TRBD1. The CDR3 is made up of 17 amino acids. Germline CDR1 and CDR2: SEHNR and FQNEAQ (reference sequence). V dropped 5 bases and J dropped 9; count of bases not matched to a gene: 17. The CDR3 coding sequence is TGTGCCAGCAGCCCCGGACAGGGGATAATTTATCACGGTGAGCAGTTCTTC. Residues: CASSPGQGIIYHGEQFF.

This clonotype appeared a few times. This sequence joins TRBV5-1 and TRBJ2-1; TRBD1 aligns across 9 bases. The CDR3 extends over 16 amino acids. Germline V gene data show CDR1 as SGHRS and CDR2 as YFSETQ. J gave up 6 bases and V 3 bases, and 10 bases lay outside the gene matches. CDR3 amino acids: CASSSMAGTGSNEQFF. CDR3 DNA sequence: TGCGCCAGCAGCTCTATGGCCGGGACAGGGTCCAATGAGCAGTTCTTC.

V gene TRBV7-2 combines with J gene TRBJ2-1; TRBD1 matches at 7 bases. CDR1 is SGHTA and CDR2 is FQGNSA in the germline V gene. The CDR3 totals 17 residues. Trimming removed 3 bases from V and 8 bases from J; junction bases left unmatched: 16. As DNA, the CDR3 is TGTGCCAGCAGCTTCCCCTCAACAGGGGAGAGGATTGATGAGCAGTTCTTC. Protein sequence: CASSFPSTGERIDEQFF. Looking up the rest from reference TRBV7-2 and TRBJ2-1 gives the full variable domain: GAGVSQSPSNKVTEKGKDVELRCDPISGHTALYWYRQSLGQGLEFLIYFQGNSAPDKSGLPSDRFSAERTGGSVSTLTIQRTQQEDSAVYLCASSFPSTGERIDEQFFGPGTRLTVL.

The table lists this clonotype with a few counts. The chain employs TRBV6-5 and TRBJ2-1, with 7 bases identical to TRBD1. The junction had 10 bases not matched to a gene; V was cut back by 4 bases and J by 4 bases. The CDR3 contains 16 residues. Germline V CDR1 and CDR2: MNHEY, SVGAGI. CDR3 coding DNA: TGTGCCAGCAGTTTCACCCTTGGGACAGCTTACAATGAGCAGTTCTTC. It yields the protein CASSFTLGTAYNEQFF.

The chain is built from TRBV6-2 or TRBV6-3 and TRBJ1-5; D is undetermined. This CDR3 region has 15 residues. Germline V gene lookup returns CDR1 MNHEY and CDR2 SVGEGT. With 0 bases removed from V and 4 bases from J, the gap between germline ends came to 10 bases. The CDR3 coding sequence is TGTGCCAGCAGTTACTCGAATGTCCGTAATCAGCCCCAGCATTTT. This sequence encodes CASSYSNVRNQPQHF.

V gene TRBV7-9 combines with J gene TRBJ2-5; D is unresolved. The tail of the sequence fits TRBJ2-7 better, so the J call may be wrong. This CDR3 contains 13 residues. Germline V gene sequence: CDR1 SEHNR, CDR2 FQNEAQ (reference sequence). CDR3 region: CASSGTEPHEQYF. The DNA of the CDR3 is TGTGCCAGCAGCGGCACTGAGCCCCACGAGCAGTACTTC.

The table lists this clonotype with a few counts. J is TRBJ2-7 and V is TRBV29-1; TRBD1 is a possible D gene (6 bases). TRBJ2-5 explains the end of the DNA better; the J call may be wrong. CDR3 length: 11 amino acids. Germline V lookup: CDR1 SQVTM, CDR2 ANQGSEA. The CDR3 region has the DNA TGCAGCGTGATTAGGGGGGAGACCCAGTACTTC. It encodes CSVIRGETQYF.

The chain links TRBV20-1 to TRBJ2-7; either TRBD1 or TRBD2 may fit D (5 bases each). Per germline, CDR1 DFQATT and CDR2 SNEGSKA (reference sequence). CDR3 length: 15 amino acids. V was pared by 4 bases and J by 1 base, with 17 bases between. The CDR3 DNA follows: TGCAGTGCTATAAACTCCAGGGAGTCGTCCTACGAGCAGTACTTC. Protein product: CSAINSRESSYEQYF.

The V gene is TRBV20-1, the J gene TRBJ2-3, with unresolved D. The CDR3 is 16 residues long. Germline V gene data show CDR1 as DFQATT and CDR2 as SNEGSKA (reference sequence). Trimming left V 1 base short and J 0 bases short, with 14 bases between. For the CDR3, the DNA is TGCAGTGCTAGAGGGTCCGGGCGTGCTAGCACAGATACGCAGTATTTT. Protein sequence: CSARGSGRASTDTQYF.

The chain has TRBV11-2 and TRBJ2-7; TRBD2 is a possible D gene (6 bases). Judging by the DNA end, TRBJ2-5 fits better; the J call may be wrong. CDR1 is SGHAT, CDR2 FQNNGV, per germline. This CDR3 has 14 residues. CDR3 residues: CASSQPGEWKTQYF. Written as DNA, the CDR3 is TGTGCCAGCAGCCAACCGGGGGAGTGGAAGACCCAGTACTTC.

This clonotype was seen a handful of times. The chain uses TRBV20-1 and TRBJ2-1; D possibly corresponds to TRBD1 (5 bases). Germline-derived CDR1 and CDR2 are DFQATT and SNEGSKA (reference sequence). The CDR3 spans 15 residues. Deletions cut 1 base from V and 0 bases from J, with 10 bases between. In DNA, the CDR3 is TGCAGTGCTAGAGGGACACCGAACTCCTACAATGAGCAGTTCTTC. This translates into CSARGTPNSYNEQFF.

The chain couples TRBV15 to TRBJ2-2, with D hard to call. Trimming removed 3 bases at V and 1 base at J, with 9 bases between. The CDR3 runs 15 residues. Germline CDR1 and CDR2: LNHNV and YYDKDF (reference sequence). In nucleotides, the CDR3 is TGTGCCACCAGCAGCCCCGACCTGAACACCGGGGAGCTGTTTTTT. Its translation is CATSSPDLNTGELFF.

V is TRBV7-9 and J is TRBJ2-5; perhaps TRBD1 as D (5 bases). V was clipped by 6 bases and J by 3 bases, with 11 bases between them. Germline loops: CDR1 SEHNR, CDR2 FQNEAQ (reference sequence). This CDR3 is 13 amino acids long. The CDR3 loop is CASRSRVEETQYF. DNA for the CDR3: TGTGCCAGCAGGTCCAGGGTGGAAGAGACCCAGTACTTC. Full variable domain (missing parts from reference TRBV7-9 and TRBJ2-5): DTGVSQNPRHKITKRGQNVTFRCDPISEHNRLYWYRQTLGQGPEFLTYFQNEAQLEKSRLLSDRFSAERPKGSFSTLEIQRTEQGDSAMYLCASRSRVEETQYFGPGTRLLVL.

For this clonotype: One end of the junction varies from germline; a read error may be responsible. CDR3 DNA sequence: TGCGGCGTTTTTATGGGGGGCGCAGATACGCAGTATTTT. Translation: CGVFMGGADTQYF. The chain joins TRBV29-1 to TRBJ2-3, with D tentatively TRBD1 or TRBD2 (6 bases each). Germline V gene sequence: CDR1 SQVTM, CDR2 ANQGSEA. CDR3 length: 13 residues.

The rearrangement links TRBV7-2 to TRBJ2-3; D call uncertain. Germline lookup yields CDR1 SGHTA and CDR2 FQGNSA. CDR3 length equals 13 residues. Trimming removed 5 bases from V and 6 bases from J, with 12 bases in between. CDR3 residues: CASSTTAGDTQYF. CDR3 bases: TGTGCCAGCAGCACCACGGCCGGGGATACGCAGTATTTT.

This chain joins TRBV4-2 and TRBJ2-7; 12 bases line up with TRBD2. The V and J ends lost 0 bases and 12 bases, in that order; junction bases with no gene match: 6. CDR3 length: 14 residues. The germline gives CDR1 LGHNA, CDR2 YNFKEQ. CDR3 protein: CASSQETSGSAPYF. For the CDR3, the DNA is TGTGCCAGCAGCCAAGAGACTAGCGGGAGCGCTCCGTACTTC.

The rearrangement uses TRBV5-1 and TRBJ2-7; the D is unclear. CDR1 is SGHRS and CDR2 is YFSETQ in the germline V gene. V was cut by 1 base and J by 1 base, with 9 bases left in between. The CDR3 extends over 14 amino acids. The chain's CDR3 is CASSLNSASYEQYF. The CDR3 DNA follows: TGCGCCAGCAGCTTGAACTCAGCTTCCTACGAGCAGTACTTC.